The source of this T cell receptor beta chain is a study of blood T cell repertoires in COVID-19. In the source study's methods: Reference gene primer amplification gave estimated nucleated cell counts. Libraries were prepared by immunoSEQ multiplex PCR; TCRdb keeps only in-frame clonotypes and omits some of them. V, J and clone size were drawn from that table, and D and trimming were deduced from the DNA. This table holds fewer than 450,000 clones, more than 70% found once. While infection was still active, Seattle patients were enrolled and then followed longitudinally. Trimming removed 3 bases from V and 2 bases from J; junction bases left unmatched: 4. CDR1 and CDR2 from the germline V gene are SGHDT and YYEEEE. CDR3 length: 15 residues.

The chain has TRBV5-6 and TRBJ2-3, with TRBD1 matching 9 bases. The receptor was isolated from an older woman with COVID-19, enrolled during active disease. The sequenced sample consisted of peripheral blood. The CDR3 region is CASSWWDRATDTQYF. The CDR3, as DNA: TGTGCCAGCAGCTGGTGGGACAGGGCCACAGATACGCAGTATTTT. The complete variable domain, with remaining parts taken from reference TRBV5-6 and TRBJ2-3, reads DAGVTQSPTHLIKTRGQQVTLRCSPKSGHDTVSWYQQALGQGPQFIFQYYEEEERQRGNFPDRFSGHQFPNYSSELNVNALLLGDSALYLCASSWWDRATDTQYFGPGTRLTVL.